This T cell receptor beta chain was found in a study of T cells in tuberculosis. TCR-alpha and TCR-beta chains were sequenced unpaired. Measured with immunoSEQ multiplex PCR; TCRdb has only the in-frame clones, and not every one. Of about 59,000 clones detected, about four fifths appear once; the ten largest clones hold 9.5% to 15%. Thawed, overnight-rested PBMC were stained with GMM-loaded CD1B tetramer, viability dye and anti-CD3, then sorted. The lipid loaded on the CD1B tetramers was C32 glucose monomycolate from Rhodococcus equi. The germline gives CDR1 SGHNT, CDR2 YENEEA. V dropped 10 bases and J dropped 5; count of bases not matched to a gene: 4. This CDR3 has 12 residues. A few counts support this clone.

The receptor comes from an adult woman with latent tuberculosis. The chain combines TRBV11-3 with TRBJ2-1; 8 positions match TRBD2. Sequencing input: CD1b-GMM tetramer-negative cells sorted from PBMCs. As DNA, the CDR3 is TGTGCCACCGGGAGGGAAGACAATGAGCAGTTCTTC. Translation gives CATGREDNEQFF.